This entry lists 14 T cell receptor beta chains sequenced from one sample in a study of CD8 T cells in ankylosing spondylitis. Findings of the study overall: One TCR beta motif, made up of several highly homologous variants, appeared characteristic of ankylosing spondylitis blood.

These TCRs' antigens remain unknown. TCRdb recomputed calls from the 5' RACE reads with MiXCR, one row per CDR3 protein. The table lists more than 600,000 distinct CDR3 sequences, over 15% of them singletons. The source material was blood, either unsorted or a sorted T cell fraction (not recorded which). These receptors were collected from a male donor with ankylosing spondylitis.

This clonotype was observed a few times. This chain uses TRBV5-1 with TRBJ1-1; D is uncertain. Trimming cost V 4 bases and J 5 bases, with 15 bases left between them. Germline CDR1 SGHRS, CDR2 YFSETQ. CDR3 length: 14 amino acids. The CDR3 loop reads CASSLRLDRTEAFF. The CDR3 coding sequence is TGCGCCAGCAGCCTTCGGCTAGATAGGACTGAAGCTTTCTTT.

This clonotype was seen a few times. The gene calls are TRBV28 and TRBJ2-3; perhaps TRBD1 as D (6 bases). V was pared by 5 bases and J by 3 bases, with 9 bases between. CDR3 length: 13 residues. Germline CDR1 is MDHEN and CDR2 is SYDVKM. CDR3: CASSNRVTDTQYF. CDR3 nucleotides: TGTGCCAGCAGTAACAGGGTAACAGATACGCAGTATTTT.

In its sample, this clonotype was seen a few times. The genes are TRBV12-3 or TRBV12-4 and TRBJ1-6, with D unresolved. The V gene lost 5 bases and the J gene lost 7 bases, with 15 bases spanning the gap. There are 15 residues in the CDR3. The CDR3 region has the DNA TGTGCCAGCAGTCCCGACGGAAGCAACAATTCACCCCTCCACTTT. This codes for CASSPDGSNNSPLHF.

This sequence joins TRBV7-6 and TRBJ2-1, with D possibly TRBD2 on 6 matching bases. CDR1 and CDR2 from the germline V gene are SGHVS and FNYEAQ. This CDR3 is 16 amino acids long. V lost 2 bases and J lost 9, with 20 bases in between. The CDR3 region is CASSLSPSGSIIEQFF. The CDR3 nucleotides are TGTGCCAGCAGCTTAAGTCCCAGCGGGTCCATAATTGAGCAGTTCTTC.

This clonotype showed up just a few times. This chain connects TRBV7-9 to TRBJ1-4; D remains unclear. Trimming cost V 5 bases and J 3 bases, with 19 bases left between them. Germline assignment: CDR1 SEHNR and CDR2 FQNEAQ (reference sequence). CDR3 length: 17 amino acids. CDR3 sequence (DNA): TGTGCCAGCAGCAATTTCGGTCTTACCGCTGCTAATGAAAAACTGTTTTTT. Translating it yields CASSNFGLTAANEKLFF.

In its sample, this clonotype was seen a few times. The gene calls are TRBV5-1 and TRBJ2-7, with TRBD2 identical over 7 bases. The V and J ends lost 4 bases and 0 bases, in that order; junction bases with no gene match: 10. There are 16 residues in the CDR3. The V gene's germline CDR1 is SGHRS and CDR2 YFSETQ. CDR3 loop: CASSTYLAEDSYEQYF. In DNA, the CDR3 is TGCGCCAGCAGCACCTATCTAGCGGAGGACTCCTACGAGCAGTACTTC. Full variable domain (missing parts from reference TRBV5-1 and TRBJ2-7): KAGVTQTPRYLIKTRGQQVTLSCSPISGHRSVSWYQQTPGQGLQFLFEYFSETQRNKGNFPGRFSGRQFSNSRSEMNVSTLELGDSALYLCASSTYLAEDSYEQYFGPGTRLTVT.

This clonotype showed up many times. V and J are TRBV12-3 or TRBV12-4 and TRBJ2-3; D gene ambiguous. CDR3 length: 13 amino acids. With 6 bases removed from V and 4 bases from J, the gap between germline ends came to 11 bases. The CDR3 region is CASRRSNSDTQYF. The CDR3, as DNA: TGTGCCAGCAGGAGGAGCAACTCAGATACGCAGTATTTT.

This clonotype has more than one count but fewer than ten. The chain has TRBV5-1 and TRBJ2-2, with TRBD1 matching over 7 bases. The CDR3 has 17 amino acids. V shed 1 base, J shed 1 base, and the junction held 7 bases outside the gene matches. Germline CDR1 and CDR2: SGHRS and YFSETQ. The CDR3 is CASSLLDGQENTGELFF. The CDR3 DNA is TGCGCCAGCAGCTTGTTGGACGGACAGGAGAACACCGGGGAGCTGTTTTTT.

The chain recombines TRBV6-2 or TRBV6-3 with TRBJ2-6; TRBD1 aligns across 9 bases. The J segment lost 3 bases and the V segment lost 6 bases, leaving 9 bases of the junction unmatched. Germline V lookup: CDR1 MNHEY, CDR2 SVGEGT. This CDR3 region has 17 residues. The CDR3 here is CASSRTGVYRGANVLTF. The CDR3, as DNA: TGTGCCAGCAGCCGGACAGGGGTGTATCGTGGGGCCAACGTCCTGACTTTC.

The chain's CDR3 is CSVAGQGVAEQYF. CDR3 sequence (DNA): TGCAGCGTTGCGGGACAGGGAGTTGCCGAGCAGTACTTC. This chain connects TRBV29-1 to TRBJ2-7; TRBD1 matches 9 bases. The CDR3 totals 13 residues. Trimming removed 4 bases from V and 6 bases from J; junction bases left unmatched: 7. The germline gives CDR1 SQVTM, CDR2 ANQGSEA.

The chain has TRBV12-3 or TRBV12-4 and TRBJ1-1, with unresolved D. Trimming pared 1 base from V and 8 bases from J, leaving 8 bases between. The CDR3 totals 12 residues. The chain's CDR3 is CASSLGEPEAFF. CDR3 sequence (DNA): TGTGCCAGCAGTTTAGGGGAGCCAGAAGCTTTCTTT.

The V and J genes are TRBV15 and TRBJ1-2; D remains ambiguous. This CDR3 is 13 amino acids long. Germline values: CDR1 LNHNV, CDR2 YYDKDF (reference sequence). V was pared by 6 bases and J by 4 bases, with 12 bases between. The CDR3 sequence: CATSRELGYGYTF. CDR3 DNA: TGTGCCACCAGTCGGGAGCTGGGCTATGGCTACACCTTC. Full variable domain (remainder filled in from reference TRBV15 and TRBJ1-2): DAMVIQNPRYQVTQFGKPVTLSCSQTLNHNVMYWYQQKSSQAPKLLFHYYDKDFNNEADTPDNFQSRRPNTSFCFLDIRSPGLGDTAMYLCATSRELGYGYTFGSGTRLTVV.

This clonotype was found once. The genes are TRBV7-9 and TRBJ2-1; 8 nucleotides line up with TRBD2. V gave up 7 bases and J gave up 8 bases; unmatched junction bases: 13. This CDR3 is built from 15 residues. Looked up from germline, CDR1 is SEHNR and CDR2 is FQNEAQ (reference sequence). CDR3 region: CASNIRRGGADEQFF. DNA for the CDR3: TGTGCCAGCAACATACGACGGGGGGGCGCGGATGAGCAGTTCTTC.

This clonotype occurred a few times. The CDR3 protein is CASSLSSGSGNTIYF. DNA of the CDR3: TGTGCCAGCAGCCTAAGTTCCGGGTCTGGAAACACCATATATTTT. V usage is TRBV7-3 and J usage is TRBJ1-3; D ambiguous. The CDR3 covers 15 residues. Trimming cost V 5 bases and J 1 base, with 12 bases left between them. CDR1 is SGHTA and CDR2 is FQGTGA in the germline V gene.